This TCR beta chain was identified in a study of cytomegalovirus exposure and HLA in healthy donors. Germline V lookup: CDR1 MGHRA, CDR2 YSYEKL. The CDR3 covers 16 residues. V was clipped by 0 bases and J by 0 bases, with 6 bases between them. Vbeta (60) and Jbeta (13) primers were used in the PCR. Using immunoSEQ multiplex PCR, the repertoire was profiled, and TCRdb retains in-frame clones only, with some absent. This sample's clone table lists around 70,000 clones. Sample: PBMCs. The TCR sequence derives from a woman aged 40 to 50 in good health and CMV-seropositive. V is TRBV4-1 and J is TRBJ1-6; D gene uncertain. The chain's CDR3 is CASSQDRSSYNSPLHF. In nucleotides, the CDR3 is TGCGCCAGCAGCCAAGACCGGAGCTCCTATAATTCACCCCTCCACTTT.